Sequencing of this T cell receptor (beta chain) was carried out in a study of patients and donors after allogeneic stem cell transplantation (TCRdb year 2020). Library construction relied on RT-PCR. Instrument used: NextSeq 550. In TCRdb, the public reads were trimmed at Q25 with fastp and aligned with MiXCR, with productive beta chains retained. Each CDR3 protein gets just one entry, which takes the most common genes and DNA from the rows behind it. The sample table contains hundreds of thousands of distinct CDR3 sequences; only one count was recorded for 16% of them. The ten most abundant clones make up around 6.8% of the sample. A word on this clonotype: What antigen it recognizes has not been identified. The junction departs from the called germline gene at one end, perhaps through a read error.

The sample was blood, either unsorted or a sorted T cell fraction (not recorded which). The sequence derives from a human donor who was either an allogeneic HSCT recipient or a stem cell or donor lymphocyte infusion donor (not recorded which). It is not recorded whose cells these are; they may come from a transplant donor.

The DNA reads as follows: TGTGCCAGCAGCGTAGGATCAGATCTCCAAGAGACCCAGCACTTC. It translates as CASSVGSDLQETQHF. The chain is assembled from TRBV9 and TRBJ2-5, with no D gene named confidently. There are 15 amino acids in the CDR3, from cysteine to phenylalanine inclusive. Only CDR3 DNA is held: 45 bases, read in frame from base 1. CDR1 and CDR2 were assigned from the germline V gene as SGDLS and YYNGEE.